This T cell receptor beta chain comes out of a study of blood T cells in healthy people across ages. Isolation yielded PBMCs, at least 6 million per sample, in every case. Combining a sample-barcoded 5' primer with a J-beta primer mix, a second PCR ran for roughly 7 to 11 cycles. The template-switch adaptor, which had 12 random nucleotides, put a tag on each cDNA molecule. One entry per CDR3 protein results from TCRdb running MiXCR on the 5' RACE reads. The repertoire holds some 790,000 distinct CDR3 sequences, with 29% as singletons. CDR3 length: 15 amino acids. V lost 6 bases, J lost 11 bases, and 9 bases stayed unmatched. For this clonotype: This sequence may be a read error, since a much larger clone differs from it by one base.

This chain links TRBV12-3 or TRBV12-4 with TRBJ2-5; 16 bases are shared with TRBD2. The origin of this receptor is a woman at least 80 years old in good health. Sequencing input: blood. Here the CDR3 DNA reads TGTGCCAGCAGCCGGGGACTAGCGGGGGGGAATGAGCAGTACTTC. Its protein product is CASSRGLAGGNEQYF.